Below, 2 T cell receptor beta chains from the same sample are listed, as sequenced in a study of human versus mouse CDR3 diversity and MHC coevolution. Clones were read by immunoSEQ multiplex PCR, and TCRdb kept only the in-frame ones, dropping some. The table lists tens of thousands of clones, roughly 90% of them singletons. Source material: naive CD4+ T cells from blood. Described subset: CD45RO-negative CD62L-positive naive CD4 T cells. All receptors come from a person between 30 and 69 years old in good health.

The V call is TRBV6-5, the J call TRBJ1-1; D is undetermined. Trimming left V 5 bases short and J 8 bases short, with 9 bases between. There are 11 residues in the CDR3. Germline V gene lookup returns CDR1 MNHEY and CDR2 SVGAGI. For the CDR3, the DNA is TGTGCCAGCAGTGAAAGAGTAGAAGCTTTCTTT. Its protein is CASSERVEAFF.

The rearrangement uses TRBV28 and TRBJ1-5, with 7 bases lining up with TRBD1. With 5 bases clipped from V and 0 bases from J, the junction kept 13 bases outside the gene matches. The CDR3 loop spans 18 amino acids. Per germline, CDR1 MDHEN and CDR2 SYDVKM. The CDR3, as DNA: TGTGCCAGCAGTCCGGACAGGCCACTGGCTTCTAGCAATCAGCCCCAGCATTTT. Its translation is CASSPDRPLASSNQPQHF.